These 15 T cell receptor beta chains came from one sample sequenced in a study of neurological immune-mediated disorders. In TCRdb, the 5' RACE reads were re-called with MiXCR into one record per CDR3 protein. In the table there are 40,000 or so distinct CDR3 sequences, around 7.8% of which are singletons. The sequencing input was PBMCs. Receptors originate from a woman aged 40 to 50 in good health.

In its sample, this clonotype was seen many times. The J gene is TRBJ2-7, the V gene TRBV5-1; 10 bases map to TRBD1. After removal of 4 bases from V and 2 bases from J, the junction contained 9 bases not matched to a gene. Looked up from germline, CDR1 is SGHRS and CDR2 is YFSETQ. The CDR3 runs to 16 residues. The CDR3 bases are TGCGCCAGCAGCCCCGCCCGGGGACAGGGGACCTACGAGCAGTACTTC. This sequence encodes CASSPARGQGTYEQYF.

The gene calls are TRBV18 and TRBJ1-1; D gene unclear. Deletions cut 1 base from V and 7 bases from J, with 19 bases between. The CDR3 runs 16 residues. CDR1 and CDR2 (germline): KGHSH, LQKENI. The CDR3 here is CASSPLQPPLIDEAFF. CDR3 DNA sequence: TGTGCCAGCTCACCACTGCAGCCCCCACTTATTGATGAAGCTTTCTTT.

This clonotype occurred many times. The chain combines TRBV20-1 with TRBJ2-2; D is perhaps TRBD1 or TRBD2 (5 bases each). V was trimmed by 2 bases and J by 4 bases, leaving 14 bases between them. Germline V gene sequence: CDR1 DFQATT, CDR2 SNEGSKA (reference sequence). The CDR3 has 15 residues. The CDR3 loop is CSARPARGPTGELFF. The DNA of the CDR3 is TGCAGTGCTAGACCGGCCCGGGGCCCCACCGGGGAGCTGTTTTTT.

This clonotype appeared many times. This chain links TRBV4-2 with TRBJ1-5; TRBD1 aligns across 10 bases. Trimming cost V 0 bases and J 6 bases; bases outside gene matches: 11. Germline lookup yields CDR1 LGHNA and CDR2 YNFKEQ. CDR3 length: 18 amino acids. The CDR3 region is CASSQDRDGTGVSQPQHF. In nucleotides, the CDR3 is TGTGCCAGCAGCCAAGACAGAGACGGGACAGGGGTGTCTCAGCCCCAGCATTTT.

This clonotype was recorded many times. The genes are TRBV7-2 and TRBJ2-2; D is perhaps TRBD1 or TRBD2 (7 bases each). Trimming removed 5 bases at V and 1 base at J, with 11 bases between. The CDR3 has 15 residues. Germline CDR1 SGHTA, CDR2 FQGNSA. CDR3 in amino acids: CASSQGGVNTGELFF. Written as DNA, the CDR3 is TGTGCCAGCAGCCAGGGGGGGGTGAACACCGGGGAGCTGTTTTTT.

This clonotype has a count of ten or more. The chain links TRBV7-3 to TRBJ2-2; D remains unclear. CDR1 SGHTA and CDR2 FQGTGA come from the germline V gene. The CDR3 sequence is 13 residues long. V was clipped by 3 bases and J by 0 bases, with 2 bases between them. CDR3 coding DNA: TGTGCCAGCAGCTTCCCGAACACCGGGGAGCTGTTTTTT. The encoded protein is CASSFPNTGELFF.

This clonotype was detected ten times or more. The chain has TRBV6-1 and TRBJ1-6, with a weak D call TRBD1 (5 bases). This CDR3 spans 15 amino acids. Looked up from germline, CDR1 is MNHNS and CDR2 is SASEGT. Trimming left V 2 bases short and J 7 bases short, with 12 bases between. DNA for the CDR3: TGTGCCAGCAGTGAACGGGGGGGAGAGAATTCACCCCTCCACTTT. Translating it yields CASSERGGENSPLHF.

This clonotype was detected many times. The gene calls are TRBV9 and TRBJ2-7; D uncertain. This CDR3 comprises 13 residues. Germline values: CDR1 SGDLS, CDR2 YYNGEE. Trimming took off 0 bases at V and 4 bases at J, with 8 bases between the two ends. The CDR3 spells CASSVGPSYEQYF. In DNA form, the CDR3 reads TGTGCCAGCAGCGTAGGTCCCTCGTACGAGCAGTACTTC.

Ten or more counts support this clonotype. This chain joins TRBV6-5 and TRBJ1-6; no clear D gene. V gave up 3 bases and J gave up 11 bases, with 11 bases separating them. This CDR3 is built from 13 residues. CDR1 is MNHEY and CDR2 is SVGAGI in the germline V gene. CDR3 sequence (DNA): TGTGCCAGCAGTTATACGGCCACGCCACCCCTCCACTTT. It codes for CASSYTATPPLHF.

Many counts were recorded for this clonotype. This chain joins TRBV10-2 and TRBJ1-1; the D is unclear. The CDR3 runs 11 residues. Germline CDR1 WSHSY, CDR2 SAAADI. Trimming took off 4 bases at V and 3 bases at J, with 3 bases between the two ends. The CDR3 DNA follows: TGCGCCAGCAGTGGGCACACTGAAGCTTTCTTT. This codes for CASSGHTEAFF.

This clonotype has ten or more counts. This chain connects TRBV29-1 to TRBJ2-3; possible D gene TRBD2, 6 bases. Germline-derived CDR1 and CDR2 are SQVTM and ANQGSEA. V was pared by 6 bases and J by 7 bases, with 20 bases between. The CDR3 consists of 14 residues. CDR3 region: CSVGNPGTGNTQYF. DNA for the CDR3: TGCAGCGTCGGGAACCCCGGGACTGGGAATACGCAGTATTTT.

This clonotype was detected many times. The chain uses TRBV12-3 or TRBV12-4 and TRBJ1-4; D remains ambiguous. The CDR3 extends over 14 amino acids. With 3 bases removed from V and 2 bases from J, the gap between germline ends came to 7 bases. The CDR3 DNA follows: TGTGCCAGCAGTTTCGGACCGACTAATGAAAAACTGTTTTTT. It yields the protein CASSFGPTNEKLFF.

This clonotype was seen many times. The chain combines TRBV12-3 or TRBV12-4 with TRBJ2-5, with a tentative D call TRBD1 (5 bases). The ends were cut back, 3 bases at V and 3 bases at J, with 8 bases in the middle. The CDR3 contains 13 residues. As DNA, the CDR3 is TGTGCCAGCAGTTTTGACAGAAAAGAGACCCAGTACTTC. Amino acid sequence: CASSFDRKETQYF.

This clonotype has ten or more counts. The CDR3 coding sequence is TGTGCCAGCAGTACATCTAGCGGGGGGAGATACAATGAGCAGTTCTTC. Its translation is CASSTSSGGRYNEQFF. The gene calls are TRBV12-3 or TRBV12-4 and TRBJ2-1, with 11 nucleotides matching TRBD2. V shed 5 bases, J shed 4 bases, and the junction held 7 bases outside the gene matches. This CDR3 is 16 amino acids long.

This clonotype was picked up many times. V and J are TRBV11-1 and TRBJ1-3; possible D gene TRBD1, 5 bases. Trimming stripped 3 bases from V and 1 base from J, with 10 bases between. CDR3 length: 15 residues. Looked up from germline, CDR1 is SGHAT and CDR2 is FQDESV (reference sequence). The CDR3 is CASSFNRLSGNTIYF. CDR3 coding DNA: TGTGCCAGCAGCTTCAACAGGCTATCTGGAAACACCATATATTTT.